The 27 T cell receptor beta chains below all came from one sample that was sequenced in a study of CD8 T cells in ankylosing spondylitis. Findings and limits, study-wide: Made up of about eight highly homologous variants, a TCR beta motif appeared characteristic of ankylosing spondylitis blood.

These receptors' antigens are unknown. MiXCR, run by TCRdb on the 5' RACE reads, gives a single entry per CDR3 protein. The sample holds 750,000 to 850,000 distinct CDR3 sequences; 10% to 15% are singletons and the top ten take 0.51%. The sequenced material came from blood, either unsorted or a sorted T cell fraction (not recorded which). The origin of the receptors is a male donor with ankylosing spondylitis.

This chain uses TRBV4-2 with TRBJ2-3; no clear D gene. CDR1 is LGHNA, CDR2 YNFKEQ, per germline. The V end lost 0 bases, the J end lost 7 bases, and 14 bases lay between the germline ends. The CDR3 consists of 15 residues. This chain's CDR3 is CASSQERRPGYTQYF. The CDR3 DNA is TGTGCCAGCAGCCAAGAGCGAAGGCCCGGGTATACGCAGTATTTT.

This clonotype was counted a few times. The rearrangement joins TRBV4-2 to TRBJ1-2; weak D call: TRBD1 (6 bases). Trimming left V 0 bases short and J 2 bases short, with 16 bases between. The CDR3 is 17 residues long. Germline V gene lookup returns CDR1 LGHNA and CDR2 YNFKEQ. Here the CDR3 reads CASSQEWGTGTNYGYTF. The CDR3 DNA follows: TGTGCCAGCAGCCAAGAATGGGGTACAGGGACCAACTATGGCTACACCTTC.

The chain's CDR3 is CASSSGQHYKQYF. CDR3 sequence (DNA): TGCGCCAGCAGCTCCGGACAACATTACAAGCAGTACTTC. This chain joins TRBV5-1 and TRBJ2-7; possibly TRBD1 for D (5 bases). CDR3 size: 13 residues. Germline CDR1 and CDR2: SGHRS and YFSETQ. Trimming stripped 3 bases from V and 8 bases from J, with 15 bases between. The full variable domain, rest sourced from reference TRBV5-1 and TRBJ2-7, is KAGVTQTPRYLIKTRGQQVTLSCSPISGHRSVSWYQQTPGQGLQFLFEYFSETQRNKGNFPGRFSGRQFSNSRSEMNVSTLELGDSALYLCASSSGQHYKQYFGPGTRLTVT.

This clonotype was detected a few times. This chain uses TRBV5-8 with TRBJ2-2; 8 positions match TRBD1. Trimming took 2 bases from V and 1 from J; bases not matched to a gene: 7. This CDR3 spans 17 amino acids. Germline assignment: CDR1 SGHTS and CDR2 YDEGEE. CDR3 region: CASSFYIGTGNTGELFF. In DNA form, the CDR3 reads TGTGCCAGCAGCTTTTACATTGGGACAGGGAACACCGGGGAGCTGTTTTTT.

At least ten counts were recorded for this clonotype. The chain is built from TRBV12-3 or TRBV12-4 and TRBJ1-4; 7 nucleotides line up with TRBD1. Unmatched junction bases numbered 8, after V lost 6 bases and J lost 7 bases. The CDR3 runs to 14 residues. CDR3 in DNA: TGTGCCAGCAGCACAGGGGCCATGGGTGAAAAACTGTTTTTT. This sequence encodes CASSTGAMGEKLFF.

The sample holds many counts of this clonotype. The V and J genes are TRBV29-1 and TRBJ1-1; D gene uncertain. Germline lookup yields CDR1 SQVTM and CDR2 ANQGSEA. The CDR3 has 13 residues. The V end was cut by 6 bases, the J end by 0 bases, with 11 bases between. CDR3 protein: CSVTGRLNTEAFF. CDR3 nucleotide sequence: TGCAGCGTCACCGGGCGCTTGAACACTGAAGCTTTCTTT.

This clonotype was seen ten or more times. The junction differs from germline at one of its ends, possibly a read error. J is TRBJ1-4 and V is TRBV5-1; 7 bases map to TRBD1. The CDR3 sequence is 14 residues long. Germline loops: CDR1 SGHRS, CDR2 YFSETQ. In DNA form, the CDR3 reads TGTGCCAGCAGCTTATCAGGGGGAGGAGAAAAACTGTTTTTT. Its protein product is CASSLSGGGEKLFF.

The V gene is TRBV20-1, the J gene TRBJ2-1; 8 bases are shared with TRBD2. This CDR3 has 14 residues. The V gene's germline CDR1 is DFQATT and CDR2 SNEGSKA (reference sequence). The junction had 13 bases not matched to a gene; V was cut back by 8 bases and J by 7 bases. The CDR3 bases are TGCAGTACCTCCCCAGCGGGAGTGTCGAATGAGCAGTTCTTC. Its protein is CSTSPAGVSNEQFF.

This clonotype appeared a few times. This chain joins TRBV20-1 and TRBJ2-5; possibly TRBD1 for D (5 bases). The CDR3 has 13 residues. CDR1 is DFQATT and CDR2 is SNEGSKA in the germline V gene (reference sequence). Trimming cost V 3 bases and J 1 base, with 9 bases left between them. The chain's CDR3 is CSASQGLQETQYF. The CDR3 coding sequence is TGCAGTGCTAGCCAGGGCCTCCAAGAGACCCAGTACTTC.

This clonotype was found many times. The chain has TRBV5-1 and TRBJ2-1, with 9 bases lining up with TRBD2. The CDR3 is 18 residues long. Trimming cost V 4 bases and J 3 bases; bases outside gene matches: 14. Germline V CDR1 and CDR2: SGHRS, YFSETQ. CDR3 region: CASSDLAGSVGGYNEQFF. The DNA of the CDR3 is TGCGCCAGCAGCGACCTAGCGGGAAGTGTTGGTGGCTACAATGAGCAGTTCTTC. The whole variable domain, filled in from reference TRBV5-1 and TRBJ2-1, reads KAGVTQTPRYLIKTRGQQVTLSCSPISGHRSVSWYQQTPGQGLQFLFEYFSETQRNKGNFPGRFSGRQFSNSRSEMNVSTLELGDSALYLCASSDLAGSVGGYNEQFFGPGTRLTVL.

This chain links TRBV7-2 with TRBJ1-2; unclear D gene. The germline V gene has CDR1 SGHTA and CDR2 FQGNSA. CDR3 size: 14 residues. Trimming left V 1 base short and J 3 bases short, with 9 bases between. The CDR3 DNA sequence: TGTGCCAGCAGCTTAGGGACGGTTGACTATGGCTACACCTTC. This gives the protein CASSLGTVDYGYTF.

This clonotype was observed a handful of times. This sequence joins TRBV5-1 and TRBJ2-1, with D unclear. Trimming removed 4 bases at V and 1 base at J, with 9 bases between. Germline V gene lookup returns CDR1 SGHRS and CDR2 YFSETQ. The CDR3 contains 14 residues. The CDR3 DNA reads TGCGCCAGCAGCGCGGACCGATCCTACAATGAGCAGTTCTTC. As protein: CASSADRSYNEQFF.

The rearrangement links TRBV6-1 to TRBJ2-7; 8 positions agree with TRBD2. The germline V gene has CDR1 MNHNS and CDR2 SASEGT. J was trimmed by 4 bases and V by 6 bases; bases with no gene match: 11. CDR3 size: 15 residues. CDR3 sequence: CASSPYGGRLYEQYF. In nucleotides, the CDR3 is TGTGCCAGCAGCCCATATGGCGGGAGGCTATACGAGCAGTACTTC.

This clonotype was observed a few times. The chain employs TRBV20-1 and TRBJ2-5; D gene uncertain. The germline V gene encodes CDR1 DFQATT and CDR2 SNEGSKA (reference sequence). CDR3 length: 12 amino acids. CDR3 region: CSPVGKKETQYF. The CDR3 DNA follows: TGCAGCCCCGTGGGGAAAAAAGAGACCCAGTACTTC.

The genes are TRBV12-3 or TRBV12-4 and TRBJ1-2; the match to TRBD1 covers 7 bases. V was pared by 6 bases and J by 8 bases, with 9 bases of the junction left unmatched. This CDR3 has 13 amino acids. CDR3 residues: CASSRGGAKGYTF. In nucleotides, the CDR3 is TGTGCCAGCAGCAGAGGGGGCGCTAAAGGCTACACCTTC.

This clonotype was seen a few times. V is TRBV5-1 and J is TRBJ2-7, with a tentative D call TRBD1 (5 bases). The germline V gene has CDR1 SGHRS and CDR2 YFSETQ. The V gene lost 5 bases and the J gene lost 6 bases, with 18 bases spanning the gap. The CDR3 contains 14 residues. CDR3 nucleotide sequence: TGCGCCAGCAGTTACCTGACCCAGGGCGGCGAGCAGTACTTC. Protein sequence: CASSYLTQGGEQYF.

CDR3: CASSLDESSNQPQHF. The CDR3 region has the DNA TGTGCCAGCAGCTTAGACGAGTCGTCCAATCAGCCCCAGCATTTT. The V and J genes are TRBV7-9 and TRBJ1-5; no reliable D call. Trimming cost V 1 base and J 3 bases, with 10 bases left between them. Looked up from germline, CDR1 is SEHNR and CDR2 is FQNEAQ (reference sequence). The CDR3 is 15 residues long.

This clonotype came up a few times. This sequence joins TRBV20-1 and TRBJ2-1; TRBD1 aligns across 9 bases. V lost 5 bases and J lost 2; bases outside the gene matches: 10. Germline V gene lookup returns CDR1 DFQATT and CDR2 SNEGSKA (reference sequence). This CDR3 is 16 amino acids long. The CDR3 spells CSAGGQGTGAYNEQFF. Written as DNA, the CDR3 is TGCAGTGCTGGGGGACAGGGAACAGGGGCCTACAATGAGCAGTTCTTC.

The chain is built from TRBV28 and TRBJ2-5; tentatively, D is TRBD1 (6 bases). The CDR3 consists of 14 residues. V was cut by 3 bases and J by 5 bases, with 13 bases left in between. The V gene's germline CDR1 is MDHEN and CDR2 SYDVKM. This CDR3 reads CASSFTGIDETQYF. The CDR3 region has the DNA TGTGCCAGCAGTTTTACAGGGATAGACGAGACCCAGTACTTC.

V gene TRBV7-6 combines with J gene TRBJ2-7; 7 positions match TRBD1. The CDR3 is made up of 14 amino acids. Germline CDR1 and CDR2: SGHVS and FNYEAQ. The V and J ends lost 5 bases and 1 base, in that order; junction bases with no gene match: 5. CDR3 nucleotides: TGTGCCAGCAGCCAGTGGGACAGATCCTACGAGCAGTACTTC. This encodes CASSQWDRSYEQYF.

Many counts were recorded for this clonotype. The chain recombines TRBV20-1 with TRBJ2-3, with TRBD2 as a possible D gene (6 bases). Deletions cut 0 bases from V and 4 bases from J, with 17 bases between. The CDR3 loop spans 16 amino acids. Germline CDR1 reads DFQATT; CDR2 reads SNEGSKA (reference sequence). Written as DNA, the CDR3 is TGCAGTGCTAGAGATACGGCGGGGTGGCCTCCAGATACGCAGTATTTT. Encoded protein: CSARDTAGWPPDTQYF.

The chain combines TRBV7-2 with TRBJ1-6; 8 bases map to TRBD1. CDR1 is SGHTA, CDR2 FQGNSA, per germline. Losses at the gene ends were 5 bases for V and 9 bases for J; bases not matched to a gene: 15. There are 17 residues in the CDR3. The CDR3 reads CASSPLTGTGSTSPLHF. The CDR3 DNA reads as TGTGCCAGCAGCCCTTTGACCGGGACAGGTTCGACTTCACCCCTCCACTTT.

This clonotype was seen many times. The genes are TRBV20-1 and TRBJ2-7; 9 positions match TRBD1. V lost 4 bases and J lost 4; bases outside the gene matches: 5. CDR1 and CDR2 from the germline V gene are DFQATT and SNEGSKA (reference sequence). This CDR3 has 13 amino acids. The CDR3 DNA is TGCAGTGCTACCCCGGGACAGGGTTACGAGCAGTACTTC. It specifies CSATPGQGYEQYF.

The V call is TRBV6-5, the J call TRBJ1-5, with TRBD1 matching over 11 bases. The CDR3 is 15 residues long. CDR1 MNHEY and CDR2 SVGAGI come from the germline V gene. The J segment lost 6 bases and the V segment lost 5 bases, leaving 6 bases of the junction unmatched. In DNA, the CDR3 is TGTGCCAGCAGTACTAGGGGACAGGGGGGTCAGCCCCAGCATTTT. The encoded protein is CASSTRGQGGQPQHF.

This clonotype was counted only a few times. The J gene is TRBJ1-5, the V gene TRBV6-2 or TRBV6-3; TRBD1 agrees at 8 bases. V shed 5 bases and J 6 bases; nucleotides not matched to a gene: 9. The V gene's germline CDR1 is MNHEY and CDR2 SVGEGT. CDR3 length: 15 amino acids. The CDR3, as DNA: TGTGCCAGCAGTCAAGGACAGGGTCCGACTCAGCCCCAGCATTTT. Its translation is CASSQGQGPTQPQHF.

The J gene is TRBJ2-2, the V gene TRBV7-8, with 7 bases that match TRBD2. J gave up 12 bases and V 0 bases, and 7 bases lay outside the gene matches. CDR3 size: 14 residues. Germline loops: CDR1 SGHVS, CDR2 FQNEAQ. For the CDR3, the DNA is TGTGCCAGCAGCTTAGCGGGGGGGAGGAAGAAGCTGTTTTTT. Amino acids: CASSLAGGRKKLFF.

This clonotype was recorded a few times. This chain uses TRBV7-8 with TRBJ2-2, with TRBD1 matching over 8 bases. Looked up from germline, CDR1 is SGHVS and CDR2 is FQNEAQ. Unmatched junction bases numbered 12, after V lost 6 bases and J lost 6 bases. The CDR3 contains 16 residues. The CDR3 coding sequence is TGTGCCAGCAGAACCTCTCGGACAGGGCTCGCCGGGGAGCTGTTTTTT. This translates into CASRTSRTGLAGELFF.